Each of the 28 T cell receptor beta chains below was sequenced from the same sample in a study of TIL therapy for anti-PD-1-resistant metastatic lung cancer. This was the immunoSEQ v3 assay. Some clones are missing from TCRdb's copy, which holds only in-frame ones; the method was immunoSEQ multiplex PCR. The repertoire consists of 54,000 or so clones, with about nine tenths occurring once and the leading ten covering around 2.6%. Time point in this sample: pre-treatment sample, taken before nivolumab and TIL therapy. The starting material was blood, obtained at baseline. The receptor source for this set is a person between 30 and 79 years old with non-small cell lung cancer.

This clone was observed a few times. The chain couples TRBV10-1 to TRBJ1-4, with TRBD1 as a possible D gene (5 bases). The CDR3 totals 15 residues. Trimming stripped 6 bases from V and 3 bases from J, with 14 bases between. Looked up from germline, CDR1 is WNHNN and CDR2 is SYGVQD (reference sequence). CDR3 amino acids: CASSENRRANEKLFF. DNA for the CDR3: TGCGCCAGCAGCGAGAACAGGCGGGCTAATGAAAAACTGTTTTTT.

This rearrangement joins TRBV7-9 to TRBJ1-4; a weak D match, TRBD1 (5 bases). Trimming stripped 4 bases from V and 8 bases from J, with 11 bases between. The CDR3 loop spans 13 amino acids. The germline V gene encodes CDR1 SEHNR and CDR2 FQNEAQ (reference sequence). In nucleotides, the CDR3 is TGTGCCAGCAGCTCAGGGCTCCGGGAAAAACTGTTTTTT. As protein: CASSSGLREKLFF.

J is TRBJ2-3 and V is TRBV27, with 7 bases that match TRBD1. The CDR3 is 15 amino acids. Germline CDR1 reads MNHEY; CDR2 reads SMNVEV (reference sequence). V shed 3 bases, J shed 0 bases, and the junction held 3 bases outside the gene matches. The CDR3 nucleotides are TGTGCCAGCAGTTTGGGGACAGTAAGCACAGATACGCAGTATTTT. Translation gives CASSLGTVSTDTQYF.

The chain employs TRBV5-1 and TRBJ2-7; TRBD1 matches 7 bases. Looked up from germline, CDR1 is SGHRS and CDR2 is YFSETQ. There are 15 residues in the CDR3. The V segment lost 4 bases and the J segment 1 base; nucleotides outside the gene matches: 8. The CDR3 sequence: CASSSRTGLSYEQYF. The DNA of the CDR3 is TGCGCCAGCAGCAGCCGGACAGGTCTATCCTACGAGCAGTACTTC.

The gene calls are TRBV7-2 and TRBJ2-1; 10 positions match TRBD2. Trimming took 3 bases from V and 7 from J; bases not matched to a gene: 6. Germline CDR1 and CDR2: SGHTA and FQGNSA. The CDR3 extends over 15 amino acids. The CDR3 reads CASSFLAGALNEQFF. The CDR3 DNA reads as TGTGCCAGCAGCTTCCTAGCGGGAGCGTTGAATGAGCAGTTCTTC.

This clone was seen a handful of times. The J gene is TRBJ2-1, the V gene TRBV6-4; TRBD2 agrees at 8 bases. With V trimmed by 3 bases and J by 7 bases, 8 bases remained unmatched. The CDR3 loop spans 15 amino acids. Germline CDR1 and CDR2: MRHNA and SNTAGT. The CDR3 DNA reads as TGTGCCAGCAGTGAATTGGCGGGAGGAAGGAATGAGCAGTTCTTC. This sequence encodes CASSELAGGRNEQFF.

CDR3 sequence reads: CAISHSSYNEQFF. The CDR3 DNA follows: TGTGCCATCAGTCATAGCTCCTACAATGAGCAGTTCTTC. V and J are TRBV10-3 and TRBJ2-1, with no clear D. Trimming cost V 5 bases and J 0 bases, with 5 bases left between them. CDR1 and CDR2 (germline): ENHRY, SYGVKD. The length of the CDR3 is 13 residues.

The rearrangement joins TRBV27 to TRBJ2-4; 9 bases are a match to TRBD1. The CDR3 spans 20 residues. With 5 bases clipped from V and 3 bases from J, the junction kept 20 bases outside the gene matches. Looked up from germline, CDR1 is MNHEY and CDR2 is SMNVEV (reference sequence). The CDR3 is CASSMTPGQGYSLGKNIQYF. CDR3 DNA: TGTGCCAGCAGTATGACTCCGGGACAGGGTTATTCGCTAGGCAAAAACATTCAGTACTTC.

V gene TRBV28 combines with J gene TRBJ1-4, with 8 bases lining up with TRBD1. The CDR3 sequence is 14 residues long. The germline CDR1 and CDR2 sequences are MDHEN and SYDVKM. Trimming removed 5 bases from V and 8 bases from J; junction bases left unmatched: 7. The CDR3 DNA is TGTGCCAGCAGTCGGGACAGGTGGAGCGAAAAACTGTTTTTT. The encoded protein is CASSRDRWSEKLFF.

This clone has just one count. CDR3 coding DNA: TGTGCCAGCAGCTTATTTCCAGCGGGGGACACCGGGGAGCTGTTTTTT. Amino acids: CASSLFPAGDTGELFF. This chain uses TRBV7-2 with TRBJ2-2; the match to TRBD2 covers 8 bases. Trimming removed 2 bases from V and 3 bases from J; junction bases left unmatched: 5. Looked up from germline, CDR1 is SGHTA and CDR2 is FQGNSA. The length of the CDR3 is 16 residues.

The chain uses TRBV27 and TRBJ2-7, with D tentatively TRBD2 (5 bases). CDR1 is MNHEY and CDR2 is SMNVEV in the germline V gene (reference sequence). Trimming removed 5 bases from V and 3 bases from J, with 17 bases in between. This CDR3 spans 15 amino acids. CDR3 loop: CASSPSRTGYYEQYF. CDR3 coding DNA: TGTGCCAGCAGTCCATCCCGAACGGGGTACTACGAGCAGTACTTC.

The chain carries TRBV4-1 and TRBJ2-5; TRBD2 matches 11 bases. Germline lookup yields CDR1 MGHRA and CDR2 YSYEKL. J gave up 4 bases and V 0 bases, and 7 bases lay outside the gene matches. This CDR3 is 17 amino acids long. The CDR3 nucleotides read TGCGCCAGCAGCCAAGAGATAGCGGGGGGGCCGGGAGAGACCCAGTACTTC. This codes for CASSQEIAGGPGETQYF.

The chain employs TRBV19 and TRBJ2-4, with D perhaps TRBD1 or TRBD2 (6 bases each). Germline CDR1 and CDR2: LNHDA and SQIVND (reference sequence). There are 16 residues in the CDR3. V shed 3 bases and J shed 6 bases, with 18 bases lying between them. The DNA for the CDR3 is TGTGCCAGTAGTATCCGAGCCTCAAAGGGGGGAAACATTCAGTACTTC. It codes for CASSIRASKGGNIQYF.

The chain links TRBV5-6 to TRBJ2-5; 9 positions match TRBD1. V lost 3 bases, J lost 2 bases, and 11 bases stayed unmatched. CDR1 and CDR2 (germline): SGHDT, YYEEEE. The CDR3 sequence is 17 residues long. As DNA, the CDR3 is TGTGCCAGCAGCTCAGTACAGGGGGCGTACGGACAAGAGACCCAGTACTTC. It yields the protein CASSSVQGAYGQETQYF.

J is TRBJ2-6 and V is TRBV11-2; no reliable D call. Trimming stripped 0 bases from V and 0 bases from J, with 3 bases between. The CDR3 length is 15 residues. Germline loops: CDR1 SGHAT, CDR2 FQNNGV. The CDR3 DNA reads TGTGCCAGCAGCTTAGAAAGCTCTGGGGCCAACGTCCTGACTTTC. Translating gives CASSLESSGANVLTF.

The chain carries TRBV5-4 and TRBJ2-7; 8 positions agree with TRBD1. The CDR3 consists of 16 residues. Per the germline V gene, CDR1 is SGHNT and CDR2 is YYREEE (reference sequence). The ends lost 0 bases at V and 3 bases at J; junction bases unmatched: 8. This CDR3 is CASSLAGTDRVYEQYF. The CDR3 DNA reads as TGTGCCAGCAGCTTGGCCGGTACGGACAGGGTCTACGAGCAGTACTTC.

This rearrangement joins TRBV7-2 to TRBJ2-3, with TRBD2 identical over 7 bases. The CDR3 contains 14 residues. Per germline, CDR1 SGHTA and CDR2 FQGNSA. Unmatched junction bases numbered 6, after V lost 3 bases and J lost 6 bases. In DNA form, the CDR3 reads TGTGCCAGCAGCTTGGCGGGAGTGTCCGATACGCAGTATTTT. Its translation is CASSLAGVSDTQYF.

The chain is built from TRBV6-5 and TRBJ1-4; D not certain. Germline CDR1 is MNHEY and CDR2 is SVGAGI. This CDR3 is 15 amino acids long. V lost 4 bases and J lost 0, with 9 bases in between. The CDR3 DNA is TGTGCCAGCAGTTTGACCGGGACAACTAATGAAAAACTGTTTTTT. Its translation: CASSLTGTTNEKLFF.

The chain uses TRBV19 and TRBJ1-2; possible D gene TRBD1, 5 bases. V was cut by 7 bases and J by 6 bases, with 18 bases left in between. Germline V gene data show CDR1 as LNHDA and CDR2 as SQIVND (reference sequence). The CDR3 extends over 14 amino acids. CDR3 amino acids: CASNPGRQGNGYTF. CDR3 coding DNA: TGTGCCAGTAACCCTGGTCGGCAGGGTAATGGCTACACCTTC.

CDR3 bases: TGTGCCAGCAGCTTAGACACGTTTGACGGCTACACCTTC. Translated, it gives CASSLDTFDGYTF. The rearrangement joins TRBV7-8 to TRBJ1-2; D call uncertain. The V end lost 1 base, the J end lost 8 bases, and 11 bases lay between the germline ends. Germline assignment: CDR1 SGHVS and CDR2 FQNEAQ. The CDR3 sequence is 13 residues long. Full variable domain (remainder filled in from reference TRBV7-8 and TRBJ1-2): GAGVSQSPRYKVAKRGQDVALRCDPISGHVSLFWYQQALGQGPEFLTYFQNEAQLDKSGLPSDRFFAERPEGSVSTLKIQRTQQEDSAVYLCASSLDTFDGYTFGSGTRLTVV.

This chain links TRBV5-5 with TRBJ1-5; no reliable D call. V lost 4 bases to trimming and J lost 0 bases, with 11 bases between them. The CDR3 contains 15 residues. CDR1 is SGHKS and CDR2 is YYEKEE in the germline V gene (reference sequence). This chain's CDR3 is CASSLLGISNQPQHF. Here the CDR3 DNA reads TGTGCCAGCAGCCTCCTGGGGATTAGCAATCAGCCCCAGCATTTT.

The V call is TRBV5-1, the J call TRBJ2-3, with a possible D match to TRBD1 (5 bases). This CDR3 contains 14 residues. Germline V lookup: CDR1 SGHRS, CDR2 YFSETQ. Deletions cut 0 bases from V and 0 bases from J, with 5 bases between. The CDR3 protein is CASSLDRSTDTQYF. The CDR3 nucleotides read TGCGCCAGCAGCTTGGACAGGAGCACAGATACGCAGTATTTT. The full variable domain, its missing parts supplied by reference TRBV5-1 and TRBJ2-3, is KAGVTQTPRYLIKTRGQQVTLSCSPISGHRSVSWYQQTPGQGLQFLFEYFSETQRNKGNFPGRFSGRQFSNSRSEMNVSTLELGDSALYLCASSLDRSTDTQYFGPGTRLTVL.

The chain joins TRBV5-5 to TRBJ1-1; D remains ambiguous. V lost 2 bases and J lost 0, with 14 bases in between. CDR3 size: 16 residues. Germline CDR1 and CDR2: SGHKS and YYEKEE (reference sequence). The CDR3 here is CASSLRIGSMNTEAFF. The CDR3 DNA sequence: TGTGCCAGCAGCTTAAGAATCGGGAGCATGAACACTGAAGCTTTCTTT.

The rearrangement uses TRBV25-1 and TRBJ1-6, with 9 bases lining up with TRBD1. The germline V gene has CDR1 MGHDK and CDR2 SYGVNS. The CDR3 is 16 residues long. The V gene end was trimmed by 5 bases and the J gene end by 2 bases; junction bases not matched to a gene: 4. The CDR3 loop reads CASSLRDRAYNSPLHF. The CDR3 bases are TGTGCCAGCAGTCTCCGGGACAGGGCCTATAATTCACCCCTCCACTTT.

The CDR3 loop is CASSSPGNSPLHF. CDR3 in DNA: TGTGCCAGCAGTTCCCCCGGGAATTCACCCCTCCACTTT. V is TRBV27 and J is TRBJ1-6; D not certain. V lost 4 bases and J lost 7, with 8 bases in between. Germline-derived CDR1 and CDR2 are MNHEY and SMNVEV (reference sequence). The CDR3 runs to 13 residues.

This rearrangement joins TRBV7-3 to TRBJ2-1; 11 positions agree with TRBD2. The CDR3 sequence is 16 residues long. V gave up 3 bases and J gave up 5 bases; unmatched junction bases: 6. Germline V gene lookup returns CDR1 SGHTA and CDR2 FQGTGA. The CDR3 loop is CASSLLAGGPNNEQFF. The CDR3 coding sequence is TGTGCCAGCAGCTTGTTAGCGGGAGGGCCGAACAATGAGCAGTTCTTC. Full variable domain (outside the CDR3, taken from reference TRBV7-3 and TRBJ2-1): GAGVSQTPSNKVTEKGKYVELRCDPISGHTALYWYRQSLGQGPEFLIYFQGTGAADDSGLPNDRFFAVRPEGSVSTLKIQRTERGDSAVYLCASSLLAGGPNNEQFFGPGTRLTVL.

The J gene is TRBJ1-1, the V gene TRBV10-2, with 8 bases that match TRBD1. The CDR3 length is 13 residues. CDR1 is WSHSY, CDR2 SAAADI, per germline. Unmatched junction bases numbered 2, after V lost 7 bases and J lost 1 base. The CDR3 region has the DNA TGCGCCAGCACCGGGACAGGGAACACTGAAGCTTTCTTT. It is translated as CASTGTGNTEAFF.

This clone was seen only a few times. Other DNA sequences in the same sample also yield this CDR3. V is TRBV7-9 and J is TRBJ1-2; 7 bases are a match to TRBD1. In germline, CDR1 is SEHNR, CDR2 FQNEAQ (reference sequence). There are 14 residues in the CDR3. The J segment lost 3 bases and the V segment lost 1 base, leaving 2 bases of the junction unmatched. CDR3 amino acids: CASSLGQGDYGYTF. As DNA, the CDR3 is TGTGCCAGCAGCTTAGGACAGGGTGACTATGGCTACACCTTC.